The clone carrying this TCR beta chain was observed a few times. Additional DNA sequences in this sample encode the identical CDR3. The sample is drawn from a study of CD8+ T cells in alopecia areata. On the study more broadly: Tofacitinib was taken orally by treated patients, and the dose was 5 to 10 mg twice daily. Patients remained on tofacitinib for 6 to 18 months and then went 6 months without it.

V was pared by 5 bases and J by 5 bases, with 6 bases between. This CDR3 is built from 11 residues. Germline CDR1 is SEHNR and CDR2 is FQNEAQ (reference sequence). It was cDNA, reverse transcribed from extracted RNA, that served as the sequencing template. Assay used: immunoSEQ multiplex PCR; TCRdb lists only in-frame clones, some missing. The top ten hold about 3.1% of the sample, which has 110,000 or so clones, around two fifths seen once. Sequenced sample: CD4+ T cells sorted from blood. V and J are TRBV7-9 and TRBJ2-5; unclear D gene. The receptor was derived from a human donor with alopecia areata. CDR3: CASSEVETQYF. In DNA, the CDR3 is TGTGCCAGCAGCGAAGTGGAGACCCAGTACTTC.